The TCR beta chain described here comes from a study of identical twins (dated by TCRdb to 2016 to 2017). For the wider study: The study deep-sequenced TCR alpha and beta repertoires from monozygotic twins, unrelated adults of various ages and cord blood to test whether fetal clonotypes persist. Replicate twin experiments were performed at different times using different library preparation protocols to rule out contamination.

The CDR1 and CDR2 encoded by the germline V gene are SGHVS and FQNEAQ. Spanning cysteine to phenylalanine, the CDR3 consists of 16 amino acids. The only DNA kept is the CDR3, 48 bases in frame from the first base. The V end loses 5 bases and the J end loses 0 bases, and a stretch of 14 bases separates them. To note about this clonotype: Its binding antigen is unknown. No much larger clone is present one base from it, and per-base qualities are unavailable.

The library came from 5' RACE. Sequencing instrument: Illumina HiSeq 2000. A universal primer binding site was added through template switching, and the final cDNA carried a unique molecular identifier so that TCR cDNA molecules could be counted accurately. Specific primers in the conserved constant-segment region were used to synthesize first-strand cDNA for the TCR alpha and beta chains. To control for contamination, each cDNA library was double barcoded with a SMART-Mk sample barcode plus Illumina barcodes. TruSeq adapter sequences and Illumina sample barcodes were added in two successive PCR steps. Sequencing of the TCR alpha and beta cDNA libraries was done on the Illumina HiSeq platform using custom primers. Under the source paper's analysis protocol: Raw reads were processed with MiGEC to extract unique molecular identifiers, and MiXCR was used to determine CDR3 positions. For each individual, recombination models were inferred using an EM algorithm with the repgenHMM and IGoR tools. The analysis of shared clonotypes was done with the tcR package in R, with sharing normalized by the product of cloneset sizes. To study raw recombination without the effects of thymic and clonal selection, out-of-frame nonproductive sequences were analyzed. The public reads were reanalyzed by TCRdb: fastp trimming at Q25, MiXCR alignment, in-frame beta chains only. Here each entry gathers all rows of one CDR3 protein and keeps the most common genes and DNA. TCRdb assigned the V and J calls; the authors' analysis was not used. The sample table shows hundreds of thousands of distinct CDR3 sequences, and more than 9% are seen once. The biggest ten clones account for 7.2% of the sample.

The investigation overall reported the following: Fewer insertions were carried by abundant cord blood beta clonotypes, a similar but weaker trend appeared in young adult naive repertoires, and no such trend appeared in memory repertoires. Out-of-frame TCR alpha sharing in monozygotic twins was systematically underestimated by recombination models, whereas sharing between unrelated individuals was in agreement with the recombination models. In beta out-of-frame sequences, excess twin sharing was weaker, because having fewer shared sequences lowered the signal-to-noise ratio. Compared with coincidental sharing between unrelated individuals, out-of-frame TCR alpha sequences shared between twins had an excess of sequences with low generation probability. Because the same donors could not be followed over many years, the conclusions depended on cross-sectional statistical analysis. Zero-insertion analyses could be partly confounded by invariant T cells such as MAIT and iNKT, although diverse VJ usage argued against such confounding for most clonotypes.

Every donor was a healthy Caucasian. Three pairs of female monozygotic twins, all aged 18 to 29 years, were included in the twin cohort. Positive isolation kits from Invitrogen were used to isolate CD4+ and CD8+ T cell populations. This same sample was also taken into another study, of yellow fever vaccine responses in identical twins. The second study, in turn, reports: The T cell response to vaccination in identical twins was reported by the authors to appear partly convergent and partly personalized. In identical twins, the study followed T cell clones that responded to the vaccine with precision.

Material for sequencing was CD8+ T cells sorted from blood. Here the chain combines TRBV7-8 and TRBJ2-1, and possibly TRBD1, on 6 matching bases. The sequence derives from a young woman in good health. The CDR3 protein sequence reads: CASSGRDIISYNEQFF. The DNA sequence reads TGTGCCAGCAGCGGAAGGGACATCATCTCCTACAATGAGCAGTTCTTC. Where the CDR3 stops, the reference TRBV7-8 and TRBJ2-1 genes take over; the full variable domain is GAGVSQSPRYKVAKRGQDVALRCDPISGHVSLFWYQQALGQGPEFLTYFQNEAQLDKSGLPSDRFFAERPEGSVSTLKIQRTQQEDSAVYLCASSGRDIISYNEQFFGPGTRLTVL.